This T cell receptor (beta chain) stems from a study of blood T cell repertoires in COVID-19. TCRdb keeps only in-frame clones here, not all; method: immunoSEQ multiplex PCR. The sample lists some 35,000 clones, 88% seen once, with about 35% in the top ten. The V end lost 4 bases, the J end lost 2 bases, and 14 bases lay between the germline ends. This CDR3 comprises 15 residues. CDR1 is SGHRS and CDR2 is YFSETQ in the germline V gene. The clonotype originates from a man between 65 and 85 years old with active COVID-19. The gene calls are TRBV5-1 and TRBJ2-3; D is uncertain. Specimen: peripheral blood. CDR3: CASSLPEHATDTQYF. The CDR3, as DNA: TGCGCCAGCAGCCTTCCCGAACACGCCACAGATACGCAGTATTTT.